This is a list of T cell receptor beta chains from one sample in a study of cytomegalovirus exposure and HLA in healthy donors. Profiling relied on immunoSEQ multiplex PCR, and the TCRdb table lists in-frame clones only, not all of them. The sample has about 60,000 clones, approximately 80% seen once. Input material: PBMCs. Source of these receptors: a woman between 35 and 50 years old in good health and CMV-seropositive. CDR3s include the opening cysteine and the closing phenylalanine or tryptophan. Each record gives: D gene, J gene, CDR3 length, clone size, V gene, CDR3 protein, CDR3 DNA. D genes are given only for firm matches. Where a row states a size, it is once, few, many or the class of an expanded clone; other rows omit it.

D: NA; J: TRBJ2-7; length: 12; size: NA; V: TRBV7-2; CDR3: CASSGTGYEQYF; DNA: TGTGCCAGCAGCGGAACAGGGTACGAGCAGTACTTC
D: TRBD2; J: TRBJ2-7; length: 14; size: NA; V: TRBV7-2; CDR3: CASISGTSVGEQYF; DNA: TGTGCCAGCATTTCCGGGACTAGCGTCGGGGAGCAGTACTTC
D: NA; J: TRBJ1-1; length: 12; size: NA; V: TRBV2; CDR3: CASSKGGTEAFF; DNA: TGTGCCAGCTCCAAGGGAGGAACTGAAGCTTTCTTT
D: TRBD1; J: TRBJ2-2; length: 17; size: few; V: TRBV7-9; CDR3: CASSYPGQVKNTGELFF; DNA: TGTGCCAGCAGTTACCCCGGACAGGTCAAGAACACCGGGGAGCTGTTTTTT
D: NA; J: TRBJ2-1; length: 15; size: NA; V: TRBV7-2; CDR3: CASSPGHRIANEQFF; DNA: TGTGCCAGCAGCCCGGGACACCGAATAGCCAATGAGCAGTTCTTC
D: NA; J: TRBJ2-7; length: 12; size: NA; V: TRBV28; CDR3: CASSRYSDEQYF; DNA: TGTGCCAGCAGCCGTTATTCGGACGAGCAGTACTTC
D: NA; J: TRBJ2-2; length: 17; size: NA; V: TRBV14; CDR3: CASSQVLSAVDSRELFF; DNA: TGTGCCAGCAGCCAAGTCTTATCGGCGGTTGATTCCAGGGAGCTGTTTTTT
D: TRBD1; J: TRBJ2-7; length: 11; size: NA; V: TRBV19; CDR3: CATWTGREQYF; DNA: TGTGCCACCTGGACAGGGCGGGAGCAGTACTTC
D: NA; J: TRBJ1-5; length: 15; size: NA; V: TRBV5-6; CDR3: CASSWGVATNQPQHF; DNA: TGTGCCAGCAGCTGGGGGGTTGCTACCAATCAGCCCCAGCATTTT
D: NA; J: TRBJ1-1; length: 14; size: NA; V: TRBV29-1; CDR3: CSVARTGKNTEAFF; DNA: TGCAGCGTTGCGAGAACAGGGAAGAACACTGAAGCTTTCTTT
D: NA; J: TRBJ1-2; length: 13; size: few; V: TRBV7-6; CDR3: CASSLDSFNGYTF; DNA: TGTGCCAGCAGCTTAGACAGCTTCAATGGCTACACCTTC
D: NA; J: TRBJ2-3; length: 14; size: NA; V: TRBV6-5; CDR3: CASNEGRRTDTQYF; DNA: TGTGCCAGCAACGAGGGAAGACGCACAGATACGCAGTATTTT
D: TRBD1; J: TRBJ1-1; length: 12; size: NA; V: TRBV2; CDR3: CASSEVQGKAFF; DNA: TGTGCCAGCAGTGAAGTACAGGGGAAAGCTTTCTTT
D: TRBD2; J: TRBJ2-1; length: 15; size: few; V: TRBV7-2; CDR3: CASSFGGGGHNEQFF; DNA: TGTGCCAGCAGCTTCGGCGGGGGGGGCCACAATGAGCAGTTCTTC
D: NA; J: TRBJ2-1; length: 16; size: NA; V: TRBV4-1; CDR3: CASSQEGRVGRSEQFF; DNA: TGCGCCAGCAGCCAAGAAGGGCGGGTCGGCCGGAGTGAGCAGTTCTTC
D: NA; J: TRBJ1-1; length: 18; size: NA; V: TRBV4-1; CDR3: CASSQTDGRTDTNTEAFF; DNA: TGCGCCAGCAGCCAAACCGACGGACGGACAGACACGAACACTGAAGCTTTCTTT
D: NA; J: TRBJ2-1; length: 11; size: NA; V: TRBV5-1; CDR3: CASSLANEQFF; DNA: TGCGCCAGCAGCTTGGCAAATGAGCAGTTCTTC
D: NA; J: TRBJ2-1; length: 17; size: NA; V: TRBV4-3; CDR3: CASSQVGLQGRGNEQFF; DNA: TGCGCCAGCAGCCAAGTAGGATTACAGGGTCGCGGCAATGAGCAGTTCTTC
D: NA; J: TRBJ1-5; length: 14; size: NA; V: TRBV6-5; CDR3: CASSYTGFGQPQHF; DNA: TGTGCCAGCAGTTACACCGGGTTCGGTCAGCCCCAGCATTTT
D: TRBD2; J: TRBJ2-7; length: 17; size: NA; V: TRBV11-3; CDR3: CASSLGGAGPWAYEQYF; DNA: TGTGCCAGCAGCTTAGGGGGAGCGGGGCCCTGGGCCTACGAGCAGTACTTC
D: NA; J: TRBJ1-2; length: 12; size: NA; V: TRBV4-3; CDR3: CASSQDGYGYTF; DNA: TGCGCCAGCAGCCAAGACGGCTATGGCTACACCTTC
D: TRBD1; J: TRBJ2-7; length: 14; size: NA; V: TRBV5-5; CDR3: CASSFWDSSYEQYF; DNA: TGTGCCAGCAGCTTCTGGGACAGCTCCTACGAGCAGTACTTC
D: NA; J: TRBJ1-1; length: 15; size: few; V: TRBV7-6; CDR3: CASSLVGTSNTEAFF; DNA: TGTGCCAGCAGCTTAGTCGGGACATCAAACACTGAAGCTTTCTTT
D: TRBD2; J: TRBJ2-7; length: 14; size: NA; V: TRBV7-2; CDR3: CASSLGLADYEQYF; DNA: TGTGCCAGCAGCTTGGGACTAGCGGACTACGAGCAGTACTTC
D: TRBD1; J: TRBJ1-1; length: 14; size: NA; V: TRBV7-3; CDR3: CASSPQGGTTEAFF; DNA: TGTGCCAGCAGCCCTCAGGGGGGTACCACTGAAGCTTTCTTT
D: TRBD1; J: TRBJ1-2; length: 15; size: NA; V: TRBV11-2; CDR3: CASSQPGQGKYGYTF; DNA: TGTGCCAGCAGCCAACCGGGACAGGGAAAATATGGCTACACCTTC
D: NA; J: TRBJ2-7; length: 16; size: once; V: TRBV11-2; CDR3: CASSHLQGRAYVEQYF; DNA: TGTGCCAGCAGCCACCTCCAGGGCAGGGCCTACGTGGAGCAGTACTTC
D: TRBD2; J: TRBJ2-5; length: 15; size: NA; V: TRBV5-1; CDR3: CASSPPSGVRETQYF; DNA: TGCGCCAGCAGCCCCCCTAGCGGGGTCAGGGAGACCCAGTACTTC
D: TRBD1; J: TRBJ1-1; length: 15; size: NA; V: TRBV7-3; CDR3: CASSLRGQGRSEAFF; DNA: TGTGCCAGCAGCTTAAGGGGACAGGGGAGATCTGAAGCTTTCTTT
D: TRBD1; J: TRBJ2-7; length: 13; size: few; V: TRBV19; CDR3: CASSRDRGDEQYF; DNA: TGTGCCAGTAGTAGGGACAGGGGAGACGAGCAGTACTTC
D: NA; J: TRBJ1-1; length: 16; size: NA; V: TRBV6-5; CDR3: CASSYFGGSRTLEAFF; DNA: TGTGCCAGCAGTTACTTTGGGGGCTCCCGAACACTAGAAGCTTTCTTT
D: TRBD1; J: TRBJ1-4; length: 16; size: NA; V: TRBV19; CDR3: CASSPGTGGAREKLFF; DNA: TGTGCCAGTAGTCCGGGGACAGGGGGCGCCCGTGAAAAACTGTTTTTT
D: NA; J: TRBJ1-4; length: 14; size: NA; V: TRBV6-1; CDR3: CASTRQSENEKLFF; DNA: TGTGCCAGCACCAGACAGAGTGAAAATGAAAAACTGTTTTTT
D: NA; J: TRBJ2-3; length: 13; size: NA; V: TRBV4-1; CDR3: CASSQERADTQYF; DNA: TGCGCCAGCAGCCAAGAACGGGCAGATACGCAGTATTTT
D: TRBD1; J: TRBJ2-5; length: 15; size: once; V: TRBV7-2; CDR3: CASSSETGAKETQYF; DNA: TGTGCCAGCAGCTCGGAGACAGGGGCTAAAGAGACCCAGTACTTC
D: TRBD2; J: TRBJ2-7; length: 13; size: few; V: TRBV15; CDR3: CATGRGVTYEQYF; DNA: TGTGCCACAGGCCGGGGGGTTACTTACGAGCAGTACTTC
D: NA; J: TRBJ1-4; length: 13; size: few; V: TRBV7-2; CDR3: CASSERTGEKLFF; DNA: TGTGCCAGCAGCGAAAGGACGGGAGAAAAACTGTTTTTT